A single T cell receptor beta chain is shown here with its context. Its antigen is unidentified. Primers for the PCR totalled 60 Vbeta and 13 Jbeta. Profiling relied on immunoSEQ multiplex PCR, and the TCRdb table lists in-frame clones only, not all of them. The sample consists of over 70,000 clones, 76% of them appearing once. These data belong to a study of cytomegalovirus exposure and HLA in healthy donors. As for the study in general: HLA-typed donors contributed about 85 million unique TCRs, which were held in an early data release.

Regarding the study as a whole: Overall, roughly 170 TCR beta chains were annotated as cytomegalovirus-associated. Immune exposure information comprised only CMV serostatus. In an earlier analysis, about 87% or about 30%: the productive usage of most TCR beta V segments.

The CDR3 runs to 14 residues. Germline V gives CDR1 SGHNT, CDR2 YYREEE (reference sequence). V was trimmed by 4 bases and J by 1 base, leaving 9 bases between them. This chain joins TRBV5-4 and TRBJ1-3; D unclear. Material for sequencing was PBMCs. The sequence derives from a male donor in good health and CMV-seronegative. This CDR3 is CASSPTKSGNTIYF. The CDR3 bases are TGTGCCAGCAGCCCGACAAAGTCTGGAAACACCATATATTTT. The full variable domain, in which reference TRBV5-4 and TRBJ1-3 provide the parts outside the CDR3, is ETGVTQSPTHLIKTRGQQVTLRCSSQSGHNTVSWYQQALGQGPQFIFQYYREEENGRGNFPPRFSGLQFPNYSSELNVNALELDDSALYLCASSPTKSGNTIYFGEGSWLTVV.